These 27 T cell receptor beta chains share one sample of origin, sequenced in a study of immune evolution from preneoplasia to lung adenocarcinoma. Here immunoSEQ multiplex PCR was the method, and the copy in TCRdb shows in-frame clones only, minus some. The sample lists 14,000 to 15,000 clones; approximately 77% were seen once. The material sequenced was FFPE minimally invasive lung adenocarcinoma tissue. The receptor set was obtained from a person aged 55-85 years with lung adenocarcinoma.

The sample holds one count of this clone. The chain uses TRBV7-9 and TRBJ2-5; no definite D call. Trimming took off 0 bases at V and 3 bases at J, with 5 bases between the two ends. The CDR3 spans 13 residues. Germline values: CDR1 SEHNR, CDR2 FQNEAQ (reference sequence). The CDR3 DNA sequence: TGTGCCAGCAGCTTAGCGGTAGAAGAGACCCAGTACTTC. Translation gives CASSLAVEETQYF.

The J gene is TRBJ1-5, the V gene TRBV28, with a weak D call TRBD1 (5 bases). This CDR3 region has 15 residues. Trimming took 3 bases from V and 2 from J, leaving 11 bases between them. Germline V gene sequence: CDR1 MDHEN, CDR2 SYDVKM. The CDR3 coding sequence is TGTGCCAGCAGTTTTGGGGGGAACGGCAATCAGCCCCAGCATTTT. Residues: CASSFGGNGNQPQHF.

The chain links TRBV6-6 to TRBJ1-2; 7 nucleotides match TRBD1. Germline V gene sequence: CDR1 MNHNY, CDR2 SVGAGI (reference sequence). V shed 0 bases, J shed 4 bases, and the junction held 8 bases outside the gene matches. The CDR3 sequence is 16 residues long. The CDR3 sequence is CASSYSKPGGGYGYTF. CDR3 nucleotides: TGTGCCAGCAGTTACTCGAAGCCAGGGGGAGGCTATGGCTACACCTTC.

This clone was counted only a few times. This chain joins TRBV14 and TRBJ2-1; D could derive from TRBD1 or TRBD2 (6 bases each). Germline CDR1 reads SGHDN; CDR2 reads FVKESK. There are 16 residues in the CDR3. Deletions cut 4 bases from V and 2 bases from J, with 15 bases between. The CDR3 is CASSPLWGATYNEQFF. CDR3 sequence (DNA): TGTGCCAGCAGCCCCTTGTGGGGGGCTACCTACAATGAGCAGTTCTTC.

The chain is built from TRBV5-1 and TRBJ2-1; D unresolved. CDR3 length: 13 amino acids. CDR1 SGHRS and CDR2 YFSETQ come from the germline V gene. V was trimmed by 3 bases and J by 6 bases, leaving 10 bases between them. CDR3 coding DNA: TGCGCCAGCAGCTCCCCCTGGACCAATGAGCAGTTCTTC. Encoded protein: CASSSPWTNEQFF. Together with reference TRBV5-1 and TRBJ2-1, the CDR3 gives the full variable domain: KAGVTQTPRYLIKTRGQQVTLSCSPISGHRSVSWYQQTPGQGLQFLFEYFSETQRNKGNFPGRFSGRQFSNSRSEMNVSTLELGDSALYLCASSSPWTNEQFFGPGTRLTVL.

J is TRBJ1-1 and V is TRBV18; D call uncertain. Germline CDR1 and CDR2: KGHSH and LQKENI. With 4 bases removed from V and 3 bases from J, the gap between germline ends came to 21 bases. The CDR3 contains 17 residues. As DNA, the CDR3 is TGTGCCAGCTCACGGAGGGTTCGGGGTTGGGTTGACACTGAAGCTTTCTTT. Translating it yields CASSRRVRGWVDTEAFF.

The CDR3 protein is CASHRDSPYEQYF. DNA for the CDR3: TGTGCCAGTCACCGGGACTCCCCGTACGAGCAGTACTTC. The V call is TRBV19, the J call TRBJ2-7, with D possibly being TRBD2 (6 bases). The CDR3 runs to 13 residues. Trimming took off 8 bases at V and 4 bases at J, with 15 bases between the two ends. Germline V gene lookup returns CDR1 LNHDA and CDR2 SQIVND (reference sequence).

The genes are TRBV10-3 and TRBJ1-1; TRBD1 agrees at 7 bases. The CDR3 sequence is 13 residues long. V was clipped by 6 bases and J by 2 bases; unmatched bases: 3. Germline V CDR1 and CDR2: ENHRY, SYGVKD. DNA of the CDR3: TGTGCCATCAGGGGACAGAGAAACACTGAAGCTTTCTTT. Amino acids: CAIRGQRNTEAFF.

The chain joins TRBV7-6 to TRBJ2-1; no reliable D call. The CDR3 has 14 residues. Between the trimmed V and J ends, which lost 1 base and 4 bases, there was a span of 8 bases. Germline assignment: CDR1 SGHVS and CDR2 FNYEAQ. This CDR3 reads CASSLGTPYNEQFF. Written as DNA, the CDR3 is TGTGCCAGCAGCTTAGGGACCCCTTACAATGAGCAGTTCTTC. Together with reference TRBV7-6 and TRBJ2-1, the CDR3 gives the full variable domain: GAGVSQSPRYKVTKRGQDVALRCDPISGHVSLYWYRQALGQGPEFLTYFNYEAQQDKSGLPNDRFSAERPEGSISTLTIQRTEQRDSAMYRCASSLGTPYNEQFFGPGTRLTVL.

CDR3: CASSLVVSGKTQYF. The CDR3 DNA is TGTGCCAGCAGCTTGGTGGTGTCCGGGAAGACCCAGTACTTC. The chain links TRBV5-8 to TRBJ2-5, with D possibly being TRBD2 (5 bases). The CDR3 covers 14 residues. V gave up 0 bases and J gave up 6 bases, with 12 bases separating them. CDR1 and CDR2 (germline): SGHTS, YDEGEE.

The rearrangement links TRBV7-2 to TRBJ1-1; D is undetermined. CDR1 is SGHTA, CDR2 FQGNSA, per germline. CDR3 length: 16 amino acids. V lost 0 bases to trimming and J lost 4 bases, with 15 bases between them. This chain's CDR3 is CASSLAVRGPGTEAFF. The CDR3 nucleotides are TGTGCCAGCAGCTTAGCGGTTCGGGGTCCCGGCACTGAAGCTTTCTTT.

The V call is TRBV10-1, the J call TRBJ1-3; D is unresolved. This CDR3 comprises 14 residues. Germline CDR1 reads WNHNN; CDR2 reads SYGVQD (reference sequence). Trimming stripped 2 bases from V and 0 bases from J, with 5 bases between. CDR3 coding DNA: TGCGCCAGCAGTGAGGGGAGCTCTGGAAACACCATATATTTT. Residues: CASSEGSSGNTIYF.

This chain uses TRBV19 with TRBJ2-2, with 9 nucleotides matching TRBD1. The CDR3 sequence is 15 residues long. Germline CDR1 is LNHDA and CDR2 is SQIVND (reference sequence). Losses at the gene ends were 6 bases for V and 1 base for J; bases not matched to a gene: 3. CDR3 in amino acids: CASRTTGGNTGELFF. The CDR3 coding sequence is TGTGCCAGTAGGACGACAGGGGGGAACACCGGGGAGCTGTTTTTT.

J is TRBJ2-1 and V is TRBV29-1; D gene ambiguous. This CDR3 has 10 residues. V lost 4 bases and J 6 bases, leaving 4 bases between the germline ends. Germline assignment: CDR1 SQVTM and CDR2 ANQGSEA. In DNA, the CDR3 is TGCAGCGTTGGCTCCAATGAGCAGTTCTTC. This translates into CSVGSNEQFF.

V is TRBV20-1 and J is TRBJ1-1; D gene uncertain. This CDR3 has 11 residues. V was clipped by 2 bases and J by 5 bases, with 6 bases between them. CDR1 DFQATT and CDR2 SNEGSKA come from the germline V gene (reference sequence). CDR3 in DNA: TGCAGTGCTAGACTTTCAACTGAAGCTTTCTTT. This gives the protein CSARLSTEAFF.

The chain has TRBV28 and TRBJ1-4, with 7 bases fitting TRBD1. V lost 6 bases and J lost 1; bases outside the gene matches: 2. The CDR3 loop spans 14 amino acids. Per germline, CDR1 MDHEN and CDR2 SYDVKM. CDR3 region: CASSRQGTNEKLFF. The CDR3, as DNA: TGTGCCAGCAGCCGACAGGGAACTAATGAAAAACTGTTTTTT.

This chain joins TRBV30 and TRBJ2-2; perhaps TRBD2 as D (5 bases). Germline lookup yields CDR1 GTSNPN and CDR2 SVGIG (reference sequence). The V end was cut by 0 bases, the J end by 6 bases, with 14 bases between. CDR3 size: 15 residues. CDR3 amino acids: CAWSVGGSGAGELFF. CDR3 sequence (DNA): TGTGCCTGGAGTGTTGGTGGGAGTGGCGCCGGGGAGCTGTTTTTT.

The rearrangement uses TRBV7-9 and TRBJ2-7; 10 bases agree with TRBD2. Germline CDR1 is SEHNR and CDR2 is FQNEAQ (reference sequence). V lost 0 bases to trimming and J lost 5 bases; unmatched junction nucleotides: 7. This CDR3 has 16 residues. CDR3 nucleotides: TGTGCCAGCAGCTTAGCGGGCTCTAGCGGGGGTAACGAGCAGTACTTC. Its protein is CASSLAGSSGGNEQYF.

This chain uses TRBV6-1 with TRBJ2-2, with TRBD1 matching over 8 bases. CDR1 and CDR2 (germline): MNHNS, SASEGT. The CDR3 has 15 residues. The V and J ends lost 6 bases and 1 base, in that order; junction bases with no gene match: 4. The DNA for the CDR3 is TGTGCCAGCAGACGACAGGGGCTGAACACCGGGGAGCTGTTTTTT. It is translated as CASRRQGLNTGELFF.

The chain joins TRBV19 to TRBJ2-7; 7 positions match TRBD1. CDR1 and CDR2 from the germline V gene are LNHDA and SQIVND (reference sequence). V lost 5 bases, J lost 5 bases, and 9 bases stayed unmatched. This CDR3 region has 14 residues. The CDR3 loop reads CASSPRGGWNEQYF. DNA for the CDR3: TGTGCCAGTAGTCCCCGAGGGGGCTGGAACGAGCAGTACTTC.

A single count supports this clone. The chain uses TRBV6-1 and TRBJ1-2; D is ambiguous. This CDR3 contains 14 residues. The germline gives CDR1 MNHNS, CDR2 SASEGT. V was clipped by 4 bases and J by 0 bases, with 9 bases between them. The CDR3 DNA is TGTGCCAGCAGTGGCAGGAAAGCTAACTATGGCTACACCTTC. It specifies CASSGRKANYGYTF.

The chain recombines TRBV9 with TRBJ1-1; D is possibly TRBD1 (5 bases). The CDR3 runs to 15 residues. Germline V gene sequence: CDR1 SGDLS, CDR2 YYNGEE. The V gene lost 0 bases and the J gene lost 5 bases, with 14 bases spanning the gap. The CDR3 DNA follows: TGTGCCAGCAGCGTAGCCGGGACGTCCCGGACTGAAGCTTTCTTT. This sequence encodes CASSVAGTSRTEAFF.

This chain connects TRBV21-1 to TRBJ2-3. TRBV21-1 is a pseudogene locus. This CDR3 comprises 14 residues. CDR3 sequence: CASSIEGPTDTQYF. The CDR3 DNA is TGTGCCAGCAGCATCGAAGGGCCCACAGATACGCAGTATTTT.

The chain links TRBV2 to TRBJ1-1; D is undetermined. The germline gives CDR1 SNHLY, CDR2 FYNNEI. The CDR3 is made up of 12 amino acids. V shed 6 bases and J shed 0 bases, with 5 bases lying between them. The CDR3 sequence: CASRGLNTEAFF. The CDR3 DNA sequence: TGTGCCAGCAGGGGTTTGAACACTGAAGCTTTCTTT.

This clone was detected a few times. The chain employs TRBV2 and TRBJ2-3; 7 nucleotides line up with TRBD1. After removal of 8 bases from V and 2 bases from J, the junction contained 7 bases not matched to a gene. Germline V CDR1 and CDR2: SNHLY, FYNNEI. This CDR3 has 14 residues. The CDR3 DNA is TGTGCCAGCGAGGCAGGGGGAATCACAGATACGCAGTATTTT. Its translation: CASEAGGITDTQYF. Supplemented by reference TRBV2 and TRBJ2-3, the full variable domain reads EPEVTQTPSHQVTQMGQEVILRCVPISNHLYFYWYRQILGQKVEFLVSFYNNEISEKSEIFDDQFSVERPDGSNFTLKIRSTKLEDSAMYFCASEAGGITDTQYFGPGTRLTVL.

The genes are TRBV19 and TRBJ2-3; possible D gene TRBD2, 5 bases. Trimming stripped 3 bases from V and 0 bases from J, with 10 bases between. The germline V gene encodes CDR1 LNHDA and CDR2 SQIVND (reference sequence). The CDR3 loop spans 15 amino acids. In DNA form, the CDR3 reads TGTGCCAGTAGTATGAACGGGAAGAGCACAGATACGCAGTATTTT. Amino acid sequence: CASSMNGKSTDTQYF.

With regard to this clone: This sample includes further DNA sequences coding for the same CDR3. The chain employs TRBV11-2 and TRBJ2-1; D gene ambiguous. V was shortened by 5 bases and J by 4 bases, with 6 bases between the two germline ends. There are 12 residues in the CDR3. The germline CDR1 and CDR2 sequences are SGHAT and FQNNGV. In DNA form, the CDR3 reads TGTGCCAGCAGCCCAGAATACAATGAGCAGTTCTTC. Amino acid sequence: CASSPEYNEQFF.